The rows below give T cell receptor beta chains drawn from one sample of a study of OX40 agonist ivuxolimab in advanced cancers. Data came from immunoSEQ multiplex PCR; TCRdb stores just in-frame clones and leaves some out. Among over 65,000 clones listed, about 88% were seen once. Sequencing used CD4+ or CD8+ T cells sorted from blood, obtained in a trial of the OX40 agonist ivuxolimab. The receptors come from an adult with an advanced solid tumor such as melanoma, head and neck, liver or kidney cancer. The CDR3 runs from the conserved cysteine through the conserved F or W.

v_gene | CDR3aa
TRBV5-1 | CASSQRVDYGYTF
TRBV5-1 | CASSPGLYEQFF
TRBV6-1 | CASSELAGADTQYF
TRBV6-1 | CASSVEAGAYNEQFF
TRBV4-1 | CASSQGRAGARGNYGYTF
TRBV25-1 | CASSETGLSPLHF
TRBV9 | CASSVAMNTGELFF
TRBV7-9 | CASSLVPGISGNTIYF
TRBV6-5 | CASSYSWGQSDEQYF
TRBV18 | CASSPGATNNEQFF
TRBV15 | CATSRDQGETQYF
TRBV14 | CASSQDVTAFGSSYEQYF
TRBV21-1 | CASSDPGIMSSGANVLTF
TRBV6-5 | CASNRAGGHYNEQFF
TRBV28 | CASSSPDRAVYEQYF
TRBV6-5 | CASSTPLSNIQYF
TRBV11-3 | CASSPRGTTYEQYF
TRBV11-2 | CASSLIANEQYF
TRBV4-3 | CASSQERGFADTQYF
TRBV6-1 | CASSEMVNEQFF
TRBV11-2 | CASSLGPLYNEQFF
TRBV7-2 | CASTPGRLREGQLTSELFF
TRBV19 | CASSWGLAGSSYNEQFF
TRBV2 | CASSKQANYGYTF
TRBV21-1 | CASSLRTSNEQYF
TRBV27 | CASSPRAWNTGELFF
TRBV6-5 | CASSYRGGSRYEQYF
TRBV13 | CASSLGRRGAYEQYF
TRBV6-5 | CASSPTGAYGYTF
TRBV11-1 | CASSANGGYGYTF
TRBV6-5 | CASSEMTTEAFF
TRBV10-3 | CAISDFLTDTQYF
TRBV7-2 | CASSGVGGANQPQHF
TRBV7-8 | CASSSAGGWVETQYF
TRBV19 | CATTLVGDFGEAFF